Described below is a single TCR beta chain sequence and its context. The antigen is not known. The sample belongs to a study of blood T cells in healthy people across ages. Study-wide points: It was not possible, with unsorted PBMCs, to conclusively compare naive and antigen-experienced cells. The study regarded diversity estimates from one million T cells as underestimates. The fall in TCR beta diversity per million T cells was roughly linear with age.

Together with a sample-barcoded 5' primer, a J-beta primer mix was included in a second PCR lasting about 7 to 11 cycles. TCRdb reanalysed the 5' RACE reads using MiXCR and keeps one entry per CDR3 protein. The sample yields 2 million or so distinct CDR3 sequences, around half seen once. The sample was blood. The TCR comes from a middle-aged woman in good health.

The CDR3 is CASGGQGYNEQFF. The CDR3 coding sequence is TGTGCCAGCGGGGGACAGGGTTACAATGAGCAGTTCTTC. The J gene is TRBJ2-1, the V gene TRBV7-2; 9 nucleotides align to TRBD1. V lost 8 bases, J lost 4 bases, and 3 bases stayed unmatched. Germline assignment: CDR1 SGHTA and CDR2 FQGNSA. The CDR3 has 13 amino acids. Complete variable domain (other parts from reference TRBV7-2 and TRBJ2-1): GAGVSQSPSNKVTEKGKDVELRCDPISGHTALYWYRQSLGQGLEFLIYFQGNSAPDKSGLPSDRFSAERTGGSVSTLTIQRTQQEDSAVYLCASGGQGYNEQFFGPGTRLTVL.